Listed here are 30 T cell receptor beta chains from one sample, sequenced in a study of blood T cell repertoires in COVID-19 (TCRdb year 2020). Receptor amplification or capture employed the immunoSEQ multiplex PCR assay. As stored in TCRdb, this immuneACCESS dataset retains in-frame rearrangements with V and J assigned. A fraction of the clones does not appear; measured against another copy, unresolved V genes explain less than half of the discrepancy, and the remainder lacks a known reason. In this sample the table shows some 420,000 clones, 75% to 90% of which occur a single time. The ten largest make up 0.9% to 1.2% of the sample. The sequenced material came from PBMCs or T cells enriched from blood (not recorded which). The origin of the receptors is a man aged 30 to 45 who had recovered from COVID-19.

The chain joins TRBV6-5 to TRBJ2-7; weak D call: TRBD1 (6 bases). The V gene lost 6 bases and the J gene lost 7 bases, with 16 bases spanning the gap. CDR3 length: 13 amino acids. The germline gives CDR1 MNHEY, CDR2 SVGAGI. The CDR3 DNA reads TGTGCCAGCAGGCCCACAGGGACGGGAGAGCAGTACTTC. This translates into CASRPTGTGEQYF.

The CDR3 spells CASSSGQGGLVGYTF. The CDR3 nucleotides read TGTGCCAGCAGTTCCGGACAGGGGGGGTTAGTGGGCTACACCTTC. The chain employs TRBV28 and TRBJ1-2; 10 nucleotides line up with TRBD1. The CDR3 sequence is 15 residues long. V lost 4 bases and J lost 8; bases outside the gene matches: 10. The germline V gene encodes CDR1 MDHEN and CDR2 SYDVKM.

Here the CDR3 DNA reads TGTGCCAGCAGCCGTACCGGGACTCCCGAAATGAATACGCAGTATTTT. Its protein is CASSRTGTPEMNTQYF. The chain is built from TRBV13 and TRBJ2-3, with D tentatively TRBD2 (6 bases). CDR1 and CDR2 from the germline V gene are PRHDT and FYEKMQ (reference sequence). Trimming shortened V by 5 bases and J by 7 bases, and 22 bases separated the two germline ends. This CDR3 comprises 16 residues.

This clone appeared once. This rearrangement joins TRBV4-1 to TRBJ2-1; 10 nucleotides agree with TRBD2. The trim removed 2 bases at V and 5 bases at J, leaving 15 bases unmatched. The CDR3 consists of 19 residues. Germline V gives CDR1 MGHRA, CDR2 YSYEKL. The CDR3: CASSQPGQVLAGPDNEQFF. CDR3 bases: TGCGCCAGCAGCCAACCGGGACAAGTACTAGCGGGACCGGACAATGAGCAGTTCTTC.

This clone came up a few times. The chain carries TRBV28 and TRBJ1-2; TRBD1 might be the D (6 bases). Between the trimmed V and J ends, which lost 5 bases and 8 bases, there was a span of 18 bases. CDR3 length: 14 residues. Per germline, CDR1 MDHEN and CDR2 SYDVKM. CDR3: CASSPAGAREGYTF. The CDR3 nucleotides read TGTGCCAGCAGTCCTGCGGGGGCACGGGAGGGCTACACCTTC.

The CDR3 region is CASSLAAGSIYF. The CDR3 DNA reads as TGTGCCAGCAGTTTAGCTGCAGGGTCCATATATTTT. The J gene is TRBJ1-3, the V gene TRBV28; D is perhaps TRBD1 (5 bases). The CDR3 spans 12 residues. V gave up 2 bases and J gave up 11 bases, with 10 bases separating them. Germline values: CDR1 MDHEN, CDR2 SYDVKM.

CDR3 residues: CASSSGQGARAFF. The DNA for the CDR3 is TGTGCCAGCAGTTCCGGACAGGGGGCGAGAGCTTTCTTT. The chain joins TRBV6-5 to TRBJ1-1; 11 bases line up with TRBD1. The CDR3 is 13 residues long. CDR1 is MNHEY, CDR2 SVGAGI, per germline. The V and J ends lost 4 bases and 10 bases, in that order; junction bases with no gene match: 5.

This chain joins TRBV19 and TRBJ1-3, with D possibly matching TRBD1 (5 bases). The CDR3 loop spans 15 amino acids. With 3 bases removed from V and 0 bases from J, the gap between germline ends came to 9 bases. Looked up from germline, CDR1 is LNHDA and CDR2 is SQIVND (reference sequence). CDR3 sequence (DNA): TGTGCCAGTAGTATGGGACTGAACTCTGGAAACACCATATATTTT. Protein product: CASSMGLNSGNTIYF.

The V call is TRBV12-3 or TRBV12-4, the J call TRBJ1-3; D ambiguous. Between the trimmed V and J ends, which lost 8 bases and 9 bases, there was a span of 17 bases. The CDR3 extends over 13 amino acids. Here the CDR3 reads CASHLSRGGTIYF. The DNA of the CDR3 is TGTGCCAGCCATCTTTCTCGTGGCGGCACCATATATTTT.

The CDR3 coding sequence is TGTGCCTTATTAGAGGAAGAGACCGGGGAGCTGTTTTTT. Protein sequence: CALLEEETGELFF. V gene TRBV3-1 (or the pseudogene TRBV3-2) combines with J gene TRBJ2-2; D remains ambiguous. Trimming removed 11 bases at V and 5 bases at J, with 15 bases between. The germline gives CDR1 LGHDT, CDR2 YNNKEL (reference sequence). The CDR3 is 13 residues long.

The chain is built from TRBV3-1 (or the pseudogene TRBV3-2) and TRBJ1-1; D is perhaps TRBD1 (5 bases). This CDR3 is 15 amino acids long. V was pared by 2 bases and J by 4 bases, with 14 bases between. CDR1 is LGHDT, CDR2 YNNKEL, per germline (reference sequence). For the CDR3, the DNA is TGTGCCAGCAGCCAAACGTGGGAGGGGAGCACTGAAGCTTTCTTT. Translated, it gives CASSQTWEGSTEAFF.

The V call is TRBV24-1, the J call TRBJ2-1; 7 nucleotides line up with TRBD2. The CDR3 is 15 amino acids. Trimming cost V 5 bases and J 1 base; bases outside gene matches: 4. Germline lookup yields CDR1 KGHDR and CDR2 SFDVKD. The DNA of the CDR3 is TGTGCCACCAGTGCTACGGGAGGTTCCTACAATGAGCAGTTCTTC. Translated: CATSATGGSYNEQFF.

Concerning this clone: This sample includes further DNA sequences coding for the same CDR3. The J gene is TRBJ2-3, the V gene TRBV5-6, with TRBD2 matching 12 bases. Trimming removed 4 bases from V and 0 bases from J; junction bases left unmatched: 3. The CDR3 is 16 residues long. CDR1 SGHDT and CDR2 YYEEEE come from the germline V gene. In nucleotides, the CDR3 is TGTGCCAGCAGCGGGACTAGCGGGCCTAGCACAGATACGCAGTATTTT. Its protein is CASSGTSGPSTDTQYF.

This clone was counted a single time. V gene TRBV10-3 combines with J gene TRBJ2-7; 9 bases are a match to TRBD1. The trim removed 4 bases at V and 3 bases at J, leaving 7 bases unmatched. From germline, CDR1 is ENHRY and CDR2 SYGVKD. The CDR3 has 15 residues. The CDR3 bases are TGTGCCATCAGTGGACCGGGACAGGGAATCTACGAGCAGTACTTC. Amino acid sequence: CAISGPGQGIYEQYF.

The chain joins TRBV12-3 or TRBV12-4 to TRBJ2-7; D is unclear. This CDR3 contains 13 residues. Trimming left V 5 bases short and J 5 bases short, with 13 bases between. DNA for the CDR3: TGTGCCAGCAGTGCGACTCATTACGACGAGCAGTACTTC. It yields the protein CASSATHYDEQYF.

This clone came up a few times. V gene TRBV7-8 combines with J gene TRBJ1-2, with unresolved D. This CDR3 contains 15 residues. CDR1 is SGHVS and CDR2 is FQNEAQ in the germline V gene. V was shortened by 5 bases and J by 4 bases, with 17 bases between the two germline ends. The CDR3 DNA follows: TGTGCCAGCAGCCCCCCTGACGGAGGGCCCTATGGCTACACCTTC. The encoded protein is CASSPPDGGPYGYTF.

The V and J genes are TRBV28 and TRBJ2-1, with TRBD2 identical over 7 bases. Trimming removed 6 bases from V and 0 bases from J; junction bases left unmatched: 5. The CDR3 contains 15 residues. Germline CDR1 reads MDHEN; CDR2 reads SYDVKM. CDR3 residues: CASRRAGNSYNEQFF. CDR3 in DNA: TGTGCCAGCAGGCGAGCGGGGAACTCCTACAATGAGCAGTTCTTC.

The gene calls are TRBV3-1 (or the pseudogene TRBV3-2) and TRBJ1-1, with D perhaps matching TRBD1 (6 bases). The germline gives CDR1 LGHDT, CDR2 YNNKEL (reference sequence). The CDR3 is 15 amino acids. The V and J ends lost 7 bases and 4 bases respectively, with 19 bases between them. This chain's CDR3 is CASNLRGGLGTEAFF. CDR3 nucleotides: TGTGCCAGCAACCTGAGGGGGGGCTTAGGCACTGAAGCTTTCTTT.

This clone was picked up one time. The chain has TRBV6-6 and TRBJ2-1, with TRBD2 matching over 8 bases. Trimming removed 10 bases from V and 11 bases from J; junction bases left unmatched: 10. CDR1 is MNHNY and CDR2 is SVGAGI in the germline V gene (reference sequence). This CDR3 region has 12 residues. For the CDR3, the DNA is TGTGCCACCACCGGGCTAGCGGGTAAGCAGTTCTTC. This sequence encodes CATTGLAGKQFF.

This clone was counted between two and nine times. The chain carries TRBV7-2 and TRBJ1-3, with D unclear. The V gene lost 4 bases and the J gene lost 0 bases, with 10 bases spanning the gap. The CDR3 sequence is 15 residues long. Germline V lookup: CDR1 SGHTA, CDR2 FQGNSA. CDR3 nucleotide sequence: TGTGCCAGCAGCTCCCGACTCCGCTCTGGAAACACCATATATTTT. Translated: CASSSRLRSGNTIYF.

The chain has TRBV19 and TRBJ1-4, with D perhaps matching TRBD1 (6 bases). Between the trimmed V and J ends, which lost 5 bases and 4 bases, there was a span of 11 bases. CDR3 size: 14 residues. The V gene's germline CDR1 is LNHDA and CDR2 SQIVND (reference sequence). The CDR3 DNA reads TGTGCCAGTAGTCGACAGGACGGTAATGAAAAACTGTTTTTT. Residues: CASSRQDGNEKLFF.

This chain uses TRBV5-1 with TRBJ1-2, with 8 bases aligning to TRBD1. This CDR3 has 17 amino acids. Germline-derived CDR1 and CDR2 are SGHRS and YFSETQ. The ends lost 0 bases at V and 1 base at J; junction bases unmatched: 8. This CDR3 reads CASSLVVGTGNNYGYTF. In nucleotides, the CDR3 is TGCGCCAGCAGCTTGGTAGTCGGGACAGGAAATAACTATGGCTACACCTTC.

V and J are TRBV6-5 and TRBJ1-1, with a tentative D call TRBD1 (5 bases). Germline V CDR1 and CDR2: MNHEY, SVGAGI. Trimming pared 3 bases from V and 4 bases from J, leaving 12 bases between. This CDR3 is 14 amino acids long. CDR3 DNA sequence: TGTGCCAGCAGTTATTGGCAGGGAGGCACTGAAGCTTTCTTT. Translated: CASSYWQGGTEAFF.

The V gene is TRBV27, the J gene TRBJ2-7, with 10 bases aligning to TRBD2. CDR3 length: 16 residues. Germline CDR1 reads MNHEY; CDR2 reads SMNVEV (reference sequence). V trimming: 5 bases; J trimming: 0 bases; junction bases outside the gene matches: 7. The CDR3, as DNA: TGTGCCAGCAGTCCAAGAGCGGGAGGGAACTCCTACGAGCAGTACTTC. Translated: CASSPRAGGNSYEQYF.

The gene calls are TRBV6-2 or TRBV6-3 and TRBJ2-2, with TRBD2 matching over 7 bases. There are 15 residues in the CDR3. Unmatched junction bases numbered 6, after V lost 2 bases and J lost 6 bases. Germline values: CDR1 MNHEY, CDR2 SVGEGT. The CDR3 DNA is TGTGCCAGCAGTTACATGGCGGGGGTAGCCGGGGAGCTGTTTTTT. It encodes CASSYMAGVAGELFF.

The CDR3 DNA reads TGTGCCAGCAGTTTTGGAGTGAAGAGCACAGATACGCAGTATTTT. It is translated as CASSFGVKSTDTQYF. The chain couples TRBV28 to TRBJ2-3; D ambiguous. This CDR3 has 15 residues. CDR1 MDHEN and CDR2 SYDVKM come from the germline V gene. Trimming pared 3 bases from V and 0 bases from J, leaving 10 bases between.

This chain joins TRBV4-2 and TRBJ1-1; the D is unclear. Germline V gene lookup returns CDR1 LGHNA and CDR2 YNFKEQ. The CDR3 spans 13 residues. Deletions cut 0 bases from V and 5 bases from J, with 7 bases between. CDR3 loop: CASSQEEGTEAFF. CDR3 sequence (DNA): TGTGCCAGCAGCCAAGAGGAGGGTACTGAAGCTTTCTTT.

CDR3 residues: CASSSHRDTTLEIINQPQHF. The CDR3 coding sequence is TGTGCCAGCAGTTCACACCGGGACACCACGCTCGAGATCATCAATCAGCCCCAGCATTTT. The chain recombines TRBV28 with TRBJ1-5; TRBD1 might be the D (6 bases). Germline assignment: CDR1 MDHEN and CDR2 SYDVKM. The CDR3 spans 20 residues. V was shortened by 4 bases and J by 3 bases, with 28 bases between the two germline ends.

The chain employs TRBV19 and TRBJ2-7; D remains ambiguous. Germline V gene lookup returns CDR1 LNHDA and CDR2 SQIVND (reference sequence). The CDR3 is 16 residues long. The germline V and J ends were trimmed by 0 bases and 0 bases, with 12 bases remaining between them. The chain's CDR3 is CASSIDLGHFSYEQYF. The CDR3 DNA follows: TGTGCCAGTAGTATAGATCTTGGTCACTTCTCCTACGAGCAGTACTTC.

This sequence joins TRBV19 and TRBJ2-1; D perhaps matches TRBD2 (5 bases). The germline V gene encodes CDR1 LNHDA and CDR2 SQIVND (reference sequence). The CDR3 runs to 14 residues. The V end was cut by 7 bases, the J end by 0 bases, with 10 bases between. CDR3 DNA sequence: TGTGCCAGTAACTCCGGGGTCTCCTACAATGAGCAGTTCTTC. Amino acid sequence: CASNSGVSYNEQFF.